This T cell receptor (beta chain) is drawn from a study of T cells expressing NK-cell markers. Turning to the study itself: According to the study, TCR beta repertoires originated from sorted CD3+CD56+NKG2C+, CD3+CD56+NKG2C- and CD3+CD56-NKG2C+ T cells. The authors sequenced eight donors, of whom seven were HCMV-seropositive and one was seronegative.

Germline values: CDR1 MNHEY, CDR2 SVGAGI. The CDR3 is 16 amino acids. As the method of synthesis, 5'RACE template switching with UMIs yielded TCR beta cDNA. Each CDR3 protein gets one entry in TCRdb, which reprocessed the 5' RACE reads and gives no DNA. This repertoire includes about 390,000 distinct CDR3 sequences. This sequence originates from a woman in her 50s in good health. Source material: blood T cells: a sorted CD56 or NKG2C T cell subset, CD4+ or CD8+ T cells, or bulk PBMC T cells (not recorded which). This chain links TRBV6-5 with TRBJ1-1. This CDR3 reads CASSYAYWAMNTEAFF.